Given below is one T cell receptor beta chain in context. Its specificity is not known. The PCR was carried out with 60 Vbeta primers and 13 Jbeta primers. The repertoire was sequenced with immunoSEQ multiplex PCR; TCRdb's copy has only in-frame clones and lacks some. The sample has 150,000 or so clones, 79% seen once. This sample stems from a study of cytomegalovirus exposure and HLA in healthy donors. Study conclusions and caveats: In a later analysis, parvovirus B19, influenza, CMV and Epstein-Barr virus appeared linked to several top co-occurrence clusters.

The germline V gene has CDR1 LNHDA and CDR2 SQIVND (reference sequence). V was pared by 3 bases and J by 1 base, with 16 bases between. The CDR3 runs 16 residues. The chain couples TRBV19 to TRBJ2-7; a possible D gene is TRBD2 (5 bases). The sequence was obtained from a woman between 40 and 50 years old in good health and CMV-seropositive. Specimen: PBMCs. The CDR3 DNA sequence: TGTGCCAGTAGTATTAGACTAAGCGGATTTTCCTACGAGCAGTACTTC. It specifies CASSIRLSGFSYEQYF.